The 6 T cell receptor beta chains in this list originate from one sample, sequenced in a study of cytomegalovirus exposure and HLA in healthy donors. Primers for the PCR totalled 60 Vbeta and 13 Jbeta. Using immunoSEQ multiplex PCR, the repertoire was profiled, and TCRdb retains in-frame clones only, with some absent. This table has 200,000 or so clones, approximately 84% appearing once. Sequenced material: PBMCs. The receptors originated from a boy younger than 18 in good health and CMV-seronegative.

The V and J genes are TRBV19 and TRBJ1-2, with a weak D call TRBD1 (5 bases). V lost 3 bases, J lost 2 bases, and 13 bases lay in between. The CDR3 length is 15 residues. Looked up from germline, CDR1 is LNHDA and CDR2 is SQIVND (reference sequence). In nucleotides, the CDR3 is TGTGCCAGTAGTATCCCCCGTTCAGGGAACTATGGCTACACCTTC. Amino acid sequence: CASSIPRSGNYGYTF. The full variable domain, in which reference TRBV19 and TRBJ1-2 provide the parts outside the CDR3, is DGGITQSPKYLFRKEGQNVTLSCEQNLNHDAMYWYRQDPGQGLRLIYYSQIVNDFQKGDIAEGYSVSREKKESFPLTVTSAQKNPTAFYLCASSIPRSGNYGYTFGSGTRLTVV.

The rearrangement joins TRBV7-9 to TRBJ1-2; D might be TRBD1 (5 bases). The CDR3 totals 14 residues. V was shortened by 2 bases and J by 1 base, with 8 bases between the two germline ends. The germline V gene encodes CDR1 SEHNR and CDR2 FQNEAQ (reference sequence). Written as DNA, the CDR3 is TGTGCCAGCAGCTTAAGCCAGGGTAACTATGGCTACACCTTC. It is translated as CASSLSQGNYGYTF.

This clone came up a few times. The V gene is TRBV27, the J gene TRBJ2-7, with TRBD2 matching 11 bases. V was clipped by 3 bases and J by 4 bases; unmatched bases: 2. The CDR3 consists of 14 residues. Per germline, CDR1 MNHEY and CDR2 SMNVEV (reference sequence). In nucleotides, the CDR3 is TGTGCCAGCAGTTTTAGCGGGAGGGTTTACGAGCAGTACTTC. Translation: CASSFSGRVYEQYF.

The chain couples TRBV19 to TRBJ2-7, with a possible D match to TRBD1 (5 bases). V gave up 5 bases and J gave up 0 bases, with 17 bases separating them. This CDR3 comprises 16 residues. Germline loops: CDR1 LNHDA, CDR2 SQIVND (reference sequence). The DNA for the CDR3 is TGTGCCAGTAGTGGAGCGTCGTTAGACAGCTCCTACGAGCAGTACTTC. Protein product: CASSGASLDSSYEQYF.

This clone came up once. The gene calls are TRBV5-1 and TRBJ2-6; D remains ambiguous. Germline V gene sequence: CDR1 SGHRS, CDR2 YFSETQ. The CDR3 loop spans 17 amino acids. V was pared by 3 bases and J by 0 bases, with 13 bases between. The CDR3 loop is CASSYIQMNSGANVLTF. The DNA for the CDR3 is TGCGCCAGCAGCTACATACAGATGAACTCTGGGGCCAACGTCCTGACTTTC.

The V and J genes are TRBV25-1 and TRBJ2-5; TRBD1 is a possible D gene (8 bases). Per the germline V gene, CDR1 is MGHDK and CDR2 is SYGVNS. With 2 bases removed from V and 5 bases from J, the gap between germline ends came to 18 bases. This CDR3 is 16 amino acids long. The CDR3 spells CASSEDDRGGGETQYF. CDR3 nucleotides: TGTGCCAGCAGTGAAGATGACAGGGGAGGGGGGGAGACCCAGTACTTC. Together with reference TRBV25-1 and TRBJ2-5, the CDR3 gives the full variable domain: EADIYQTPRYLVIGTGKKITLECSQTMGHDKMYWYQQDPGMELHLIHYSYGVNSTEKGDLSSESTVSRIRTEHFPLTLESARPSHTSQYLCASSEDDRGGGETQYFGPGTRLLVL.